The 22 T cell receptor beta chains reported below all come from one sample, sequenced in a study of preoperative IRX-2 immunotherapy in early breast cancer. The protocol was immunoSEQ multiplex PCR, while the TCRdb copy is restricted to in-frame clones and leaves out a portion. Of roughly 13,000 clones listed, more than 75% were seen once; the top ten hold more than 25%. Treatment given: preoperative locoregional IRX-2 cytokine immunotherapy. Sampling was done from a patient treated with IRX-2 immunotherapy. The receptors derive from a human donor with breast cancer.

The genes are TRBV10-3 and TRBJ2-1; 8 bases line up with TRBD2. Trimming at V came to 10 bases and at J to 1 base, leaving 6 bases not matched to a gene. The CDR3 length is 14 residues. Germline CDR1 is ENHRY and CDR2 is SYGVKD. CDR3 DNA sequence: TGTGCCACCGGTGGACTAGCTTCCTACAATGAGCAGTTCTTC. Encoded protein: CATGGLASYNEQFF.

This clone has just one count. The chain combines TRBV7-2 with TRBJ2-7, with D possibly TRBD2 on 5 matching bases. The CDR3 contains 15 residues. The germline V gene encodes CDR1 SGHTA and CDR2 FQGNSA. Trimming took 5 bases from V and 0 from J, leaving 14 bases between them. The chain's CDR3 is CASSPGGFPSYEQYF. CDR3 coding DNA: TGTGCCAGCAGCCCGGGCGGGTTTCCCTCCTACGAGCAGTACTTC.

The V and J genes are TRBV5-1 and TRBJ2-5; 9 bases agree with TRBD2. The CDR3 contains 15 residues. In germline, CDR1 is SGHRS, CDR2 YFSETQ. J lost 2 bases, V lost 0 bases, and 2 bases had no gene match. CDR3: CASSLGLAAQETQYF. In DNA form, the CDR3 reads TGCGCCAGCAGCTTGGGACTAGCGGCGCAAGAGACCCAGTACTTC.

The chain uses TRBV5-1 and TRBJ2-2, with 9 nucleotides matching TRBD1. V lost 5 bases to trimming and J lost 5 bases; unmatched junction nucleotides: 4. The CDR3 runs to 14 residues. Germline V gene data show CDR1 as SGHRS and CDR2 as YFSETQ. The CDR3 sequence: CASRLQGATGELFF. The CDR3 DNA reads TGCGCCAGCAGATTACAGGGGGCGACCGGGGAGCTGTTTTTT.

The chain recombines TRBV4-1 with TRBJ1-1; TRBD1 matches at 10 bases. V shed 3 bases, J shed 11 bases, and the junction held 6 bases outside the gene matches. CDR1 is MGHRA, CDR2 YSYEKL, per germline. The CDR3 covers 13 residues. The CDR3 loop is CASSQGQGTWAFF. CDR3 bases: TGCGCCAGCAGCCAGGGACAGGGGACTTGGGCTTTCTTT.

The chain links TRBV19 to TRBJ1-5; unclear D gene. The germline V gene encodes CDR1 LNHDA and CDR2 SQIVND (reference sequence). CDR3 length: 15 amino acids. V shed 4 bases and J shed 2 bases, with 12 bases lying between them. DNA of the CDR3: TGTGCCAGTAGTAGGACCACGACGGGCAATCAGCCCCAGCATTTT. Its protein is CASSRTTTGNQPQHF.

The gene calls are TRBV28 and TRBJ1-2; 7 bases are shared with TRBD1. With 5 bases clipped from V and 5 bases from J, the junction kept 5 bases outside the gene matches. The germline V gene has CDR1 MDHEN and CDR2 SYDVKM. The CDR3 spans 13 residues. CDR3 region: CASSLTGRYGYTF. In nucleotides, the CDR3 is TGTGCCAGCAGTCTGACAGGGAGATATGGCTACACCTTC.

CDR3 sequence: CASSYPDLSTQYF. DNA for the CDR3: TGCGCCAGCAGCTACCCGGACCTTTCGACCCAGTACTTC. The chain carries TRBV4-1 and TRBJ2-5, with no clear D. The V end was cut by 5 bases, the J end by 7 bases, with 14 bases between. The length of the CDR3 is 13 residues. From germline, CDR1 is MGHRA and CDR2 YSYEKL.

The chain combines TRBV18 with TRBJ1-3; possibly TRBD1 for D (5 bases). Per germline, CDR1 KGHSH and CDR2 LQKENI. This CDR3 comprises 15 residues. The V and J ends lost 0 bases and 3 bases respectively, with 9 bases between them. The CDR3 spells CASSPPVGVGNTIYF. Here the CDR3 DNA reads TGTGCCAGCTCACCACCGGTAGGGGTTGGAAACACCATATATTTT.

This chain connects TRBV2 to TRBJ1-2, with D maybe TRBD1 (6 bases). The CDR3 totals 13 residues. The V gene's germline CDR1 is SNHLY and CDR2 FYNNEI. Trimming removed 6 bases at V and 8 bases at J, with 16 bases between. CDR3 residues: CASSGRQAPGYTF. Here the CDR3 DNA reads TGTGCCAGCAGCGGCCGACAGGCGCCAGGCTACACCTTC.

This clone has a handful of counts. The chain couples TRBV15 to TRBJ1-3, with D possibly being TRBD1 (5 bases). The CDR3 covers 15 residues. Germline V gives CDR1 LNHNV, CDR2 YYDKDF (reference sequence). Trimming pared 8 bases from V and 0 bases from J, leaving 14 bases between. The CDR3 DNA sequence: TGTGCCACCGGGCTGGGGCTAGGCTCTGGAAACACCATATATTTT. Protein sequence: CATGLGLGSGNTIYF.

The V gene is TRBV19, the J gene TRBJ2-7; 11 nucleotides match TRBD1. The V segment lost 5 bases and the J segment 6 bases; nucleotides outside the gene matches: 12. CDR3 length: 16 residues. Germline V gene sequence: CDR1 LNHDA, CDR2 SQIVND (reference sequence). The CDR3 DNA reads TGTGCCAGTAGTCTTCCCGGGACAGGGGGAACGATCGAGCAGTACTTC. It is translated as CASSLPGTGGTIEQYF.

This chain uses TRBV28 with TRBJ1-2; no clear D. Trimming removed 7 bases from V and 3 bases from J, with 12 bases in between. Per germline, CDR1 MDHEN and CDR2 SYDVKM. CDR3 length: 13 amino acids. CDR3 sequence reads: CASTPSRYYGYTF. In DNA, the CDR3 is TGTGCCAGCACCCCATCCCGATACTATGGCTACACCTTC.

The chain employs TRBV4-1 and TRBJ2-5, with D possibly matching TRBD2 (5 bases). Trimming pared 0 bases from V and 4 bases from J, leaving 12 bases between. CDR1 MGHRA and CDR2 YSYEKL come from the germline V gene. The CDR3 has 15 residues. This chain's CDR3 is CASSQDILVRETQYF. DNA for the CDR3: TGCGCCAGCAGCCAAGATATACTAGTGCGAGAGACCCAGTACTTC.

The CDR3 DNA sequence: TGCGCCAGCAGCCTATTCGGACAAACGAATGAAAAACTGTTTTTT. This sequence encodes CASSLFGQTNEKLFF. The chain couples TRBV5-1 to TRBJ1-4, with D possibly matching TRBD1 (5 bases). The CDR3 is made up of 15 amino acids. V lost 4 bases and J 5 bases, leaving 15 bases between the germline ends. Germline V gives CDR1 SGHRS, CDR2 YFSETQ.

The rearrangement joins TRBV5-4 to TRBJ1-3; no definite D call. With 4 bases removed from V and 8 bases from J, the gap between germline ends came to 16 bases. Germline CDR1 reads SGHNT; CDR2 reads YYREEE (reference sequence). This CDR3 has 14 amino acids. CDR3 residues: CASSQDVGSYTIYF. CDR3 DNA sequence: TGTGCCAGCAGCCAAGATGTAGGGTCGTACACCATATATTTT.

CDR3 amino acids: CASSLGHSYEQYV. In nucleotides, the CDR3 is TGTGCCAGCAGTTTAGGGCACTCCTACGAGCAGTACGTC. The chain links TRBV28 to TRBJ2-7; the D is unclear. V lost 2 bases, J lost 0 bases, and 5 bases lay in between. Germline assignment: CDR1 MDHEN and CDR2 SYDVKM. The CDR3 contains 13 residues.

The chain employs TRBV5-8 and TRBJ1-2; D gene unclear. Germline CDR1 and CDR2: SGHTS and YDEGEE. With 4 bases removed from V and 6 bases from J, the gap between germline ends came to 13 bases. The CDR3 totals 13 residues. The CDR3 nucleotides are TGTGCCAGCAGCCGGTACAGATCGGATGGCTACACCTTC. This translates into CASSRYRSDGYTF.

This chain connects TRBV7-8 to TRBJ2-7; D may correspond to TRBD1 or TRBD2 (5 bases each). The germline V and J ends were trimmed by 5 bases and 0 bases, with 14 bases remaining between them. This CDR3 has 15 residues. CDR1 and CDR2 from the germline V gene are SGHVS and FQNEAQ. The CDR3 coding sequence is TGTGCCAGCAGCCCCGAGGGGTCCTCCTCCTACGAGCAGTACTTC. Translation gives CASSPEGSSSYEQYF.

The gene calls are TRBV2 and TRBJ1-5; TRBD1 aligns across 10 bases. Germline lookup yields CDR1 SNHLY and CDR2 FYNNEI. CDR3 length: 18 residues. The CDR3 loop is CAYDRGPPTAFSGQPQHF. For the CDR3, the DNA is TGTGCATACGACAGGGGGCCGCCCACAGCTTTCTCGGGTCAGCCCCAGCATTTT. Full variable domain (remainder filled in from reference TRBV2 and TRBJ1-5): EPEVTQTPSHQVTQMGQEVILRCVPISNHLYFYWYRQILGQKVEFLVSFYNNEISEKSEIFDDQFSVERPDGSNFTLKIRSTKLEDSAMYFCAYDRGPPTAFSGQPQHFGDGTRLSIL.

The chain employs TRBV30 and TRBJ2-6; D possibly corresponds to TRBD1 (5 bases). The germline V and J ends were trimmed by 3 bases and 2 bases, with 5 bases remaining between them. The CDR3 covers 13 residues. CDR1 and CDR2 (germline): GTSNPN, SVGIG (reference sequence). CDR3 region: CAWRTAGANVLTF. CDR3 bases: TGTGCCTGGAGGACAGCTGGGGCCAACGTCCTGACTTTC.

This rearrangement joins TRBV10-2 to TRBJ1-1, with TRBD1 identical over 9 bases. Trimming removed 2 bases from V and 4 bases from J; junction bases left unmatched: 5. The CDR3 is made up of 15 amino acids. CDR1 is WSHSY and CDR2 is SAAADI in the germline V gene. The DNA of the CDR3 is TGCGCCAGCAGTGAGGGGACAGGGAGTCTCACTGAAGCTTTCTTT. Its translation: CASSEGTGSLTEAFF.